This section outlines one T cell receptor beta chain sequence together with its context. Trimming cost V 3 bases and J 7 bases, with 20 bases left between them. CDR1 and CDR2 (germline): SGDLS, YYNGEE. This CDR3 is built from 16 residues. This entry is derived from a study of blood T cell repertoires in COVID-19. Study at large: Sources were T cells, B-cell-depleted T cells, or PBMCs; the material itself was cDNA or gDNA.

Patients at the Seattle site were enrolled during active infection and followed longitudinally. Study processing details: Amplification with reference gene primers provided the estimates of nucleated cell counts. Only in-frame clones appear in the TCRdb table, and some are missing; sequencing was by immunoSEQ multiplex PCR. D and trimming come from the DNA, and the V and J calls and clone size come from that table. This table holds some 120,000 clones, 81% found once. Sequencing was performed on peripheral blood. The TCR was taken from a man younger than 40 with COVID-19, enrolled during active disease. The chain links TRBV9 to TRBJ2-1; the D gene is possibly TRBD2 (6 bases). The CDR3 region has the DNA TGTGCCAGCAGCGGGACCGGGCCGACTAGGGAAAATGAGCAGTTCTTC. It is translated as CASSGTGPTRENEQFF.